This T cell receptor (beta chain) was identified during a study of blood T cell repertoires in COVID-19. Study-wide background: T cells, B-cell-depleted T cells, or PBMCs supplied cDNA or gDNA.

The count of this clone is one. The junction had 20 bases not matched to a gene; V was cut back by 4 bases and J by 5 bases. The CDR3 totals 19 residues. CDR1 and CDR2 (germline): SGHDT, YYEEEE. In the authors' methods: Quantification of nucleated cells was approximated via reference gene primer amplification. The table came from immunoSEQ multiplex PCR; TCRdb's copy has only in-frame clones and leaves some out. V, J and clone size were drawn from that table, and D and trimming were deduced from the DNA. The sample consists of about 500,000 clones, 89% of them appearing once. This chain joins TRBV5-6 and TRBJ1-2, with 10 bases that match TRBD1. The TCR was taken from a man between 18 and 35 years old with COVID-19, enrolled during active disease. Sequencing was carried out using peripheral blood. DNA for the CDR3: TGTGCCAGCAGCGCCTCCGGACAGGGGGGAACTCCGTTTACATATGGCTACACCTTC. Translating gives CASSASGQGGTPFTYGYTF.